The clone carrying this TCR beta chain is judged medium-sized (0.01 to 0.1%). This specimen comes from a study of blood T cell repertoires in COVID-19. About the study: Samples taken during acute and convalescent COVID-19 were collected in the United States, Italy and Spain.

Germline V CDR1 and CDR2: SEHNR, FQNEAQ (reference sequence). The CDR3 consists of 16 residues. Trimming cost V 4 bases and J 3 bases; bases outside gene matches: 8. Per the study methods: Reference gene primer amplification gave nucleated cell count estimates. Produced via immunoSEQ multiplex PCR; TCRdb's table is partial and in-frame only. That table supplies the V and J calls and clone size; D and trimming were determined from the DNA. The data show about 28,000 clones, about 85% seen once. Sequencing was performed on peripheral blood. The TCR originated in a human donor in a cohort sampled during active COVID-19. V is TRBV7-9 and J is TRBJ1-4, with 7 nucleotides matching TRBD1. The DNA for the CDR3 is TGTGCCAGCAGCTCCGACAGGGTCGCGGCTAATGAAAAACTGTTTTTT. The encoded protein is CASSSDRVAANEKLFF.